Described below is a single TCR beta chain sequence and its context. Its antigen remains unidentified. The repertoire was sequenced with immunoSEQ multiplex PCR; TCRdb's copy has only in-frame clones and lacks some. The sample lists about 43,000 clones; approximately 67% were seen once. This specimen belongs to a study of radiotherapy plus CTLA-4 blockade in lung cancer. The wider study: Among enrolled patients, less than 20% responded and less than 40% achieved disease control. Study-level findings and limits: Researchers report tumor-derived TCR clones expanding in blood after radiotherapy plus ipilimumab.

This CDR3 comprises 14 residues. V dropped 2 bases and J dropped 7 bases, with 15 bases sitting between them. The germline V gene encodes CDR1 GTSNPN and CDR2 SVGIG (reference sequence). The source is a human donor with non-small cell lung cancer who had a partial response to radiotherapy plus ipilimumab. The sample here was peripheral blood, taken from a patient treated with radiotherapy plus ipilimumab. The V and J genes are TRBV30 and TRBJ1-5; D possibly corresponds to TRBD1 (6 bases). CDR3 loop: CAWSKEQGWQPQHF. The CDR3 DNA follows: TGTGCCTGGAGTAAGGAGCAGGGGTGGCAGCCCCAGCATTTT. Using reference TRBV30 and TRBJ1-5 for the parts outside the CDR3, the full variable domain is SQTIHQWPATLVQPVGSPLSLECTVEGTSNPNLYWYRQAAGRGLQLLFYSVGIGQISSEVPQNLSASRPQDRQFILSSKKLLLSDSGFYLCAWSKEQGWQPQHFGDGTRLSIL.